This entry describes one T cell receptor beta chain. The antigen it binds to is not known. No qualities accompany the bases; no much larger clone lies one base away. The cohort was made up of roughly 670 healthy bone marrow donors. At the time of sampling, every cohort member was nominally healthy, though immune exposures that went unrecorded were likely present. The donor tested CMV seronegative, placing the donor among the 352 seronegative members of the cohort. Every donor gave a peripheral blood sample, and the peripheral blood mononuclear cells from that sample were used for TCR beta sequencing. Genomic DNA was extracted from the blood cell samples with the Qiagen DNeasy Blood Extraction Kit. Its CDR3 holds 15 amino acids, cysteine through phenylalanine. Only the CDR3 portion is preserved as DNA: 45 bases, with reading frame beginning at the first base. V loses 8 bases, J loses 4 bases, and the germline ends lie 17 bases apart. From the germline V gene, CDR1 is MNHEY and CDR2 is SVGAGI.

This entry comes from a study of cytomegalovirus exposure and HLA in healthy donors (dated by TCRdb to 2015 to 2018). Concerning the study at large: In an earlier analysis of approximately 640 of the donors, about 270 Gb of sequence data and 100 million or so unique TCR beta sequences from 150 million to 200 million T cells were reported. An early release covering roughly 580 HLA-typed donors comprised about 300 gigabases of sequencing data and roughly 86 million unique TCR sequences. Of the 300 to 450 genotyped donors, 65% to 90% were placed in the genetic ancestry cluster associated with self-reported Caucasian donors. The study aimed to test whether signatures of past pathogen exposure could be identified by cataloging public T cell receptors. The study used immunosequencing to profile the T cell repertoires of hundreds of subjects and linked those repertoires to cytomegalovirus serostatus. Along with the approximately 620-subject first cohort, a separate validation cohort of roughly 110 different subjects was used. To predict cytomegalovirus infection status, the study brought together high-throughput TCR immunosequencing, statistical association of individual TCRs with disease status, and machine learning. In a later analysis, previously published TCR beta repertoires from hundreds of donors were re-analyzed and high-resolution HLA genotyping was added so that TCR occurrence patterns could be studied. In the later analysis, no new phenotypic data were used to find candidate immune exposures; instead, reliance was placed on TCR beta sequences and their occurrence across donors. An earlier analysis of fewer than 750 of the donors used high-throughput TCR beta sequencing to judge whether each TCR beta V gene segment behaved as functional or pseudogenic. Donor age, sex, ethnicity and CMV serostatus were collected together with the repertoire data. A later genetic analysis used genome-wide SNP genotypes for about 65% of the 666 donors, treating that subset as a discovery cohort. Every discovery cohort repertoire had been produced on one sequencing platform. HLA typing included class I and class II loci at four-digit resolution. The number of typed donors differed by locus: about 620-640 for A, B, C, DRB1 and DQB1; 522 for DQA1; 600 to 610 for DPA1; and 400 to 480 for DPB1. Roughly 5 DR-DQ haplotypes were handled as single units for association and clustering because linkage in the cohort was strong. Among some 400 genotyped donors of the cohort, an average of approximately 240,000 unique TCR beta nucleotide sequences were sequenced per donor, 15% to 20% of them non-productive.

Overall study outcomes, separate from this receptor: Because some donors lacked HLA typing at each locus, the association tests relied only on the typed subset. A later genetic analysis associated a missense DCLRE1C variant with V-gene and J-gene trimming of TCR beta chains, and an independent cohort replicated the association. An earlier analysis of approximately 570 of the donors showed that most TCR beta V segments appeared in productive rearrangements either about 87% or about 30% of the time, which broadly matched IMGT annotations. The classifier was reported to diagnose cytomegalovirus status with high specificity and sensitivity in both the original cohort and the validation cohort. Across donors, most TCR sequences were observed very rarely, whereas some public TCRs were present in many individuals. For the cohort, immune exposure information was limited to CMV serostatus. A group of highly shared sequence variants was considered likely to be a technical artifact of the sequencing pipeline. A further reported finding was that TCR beta sequences accurately predicted the HLA-A and HLA-B alleles for most subjects in the first cohort. The study gave a list of around 170 TCR beta chains associated with cytomegalovirus. A later analysis found that TCR association rates varied across HLA loci, with DRB1 alleles showing the most associated TCRs and HLA-C alleles the fewest. A later analysis associated some 17,000 TCR beta sequences with specific HLA alleles at a false discovery rate of 0.05. According to a later genetic analysis, donors in an Asian-associated ancestry cluster had fewer N-insertions in productive TCRs than the approximately 650-donor mean. The authors suggested that the approach could potentially be generalized to other disease states and immunological phenotypes. Presence/absence analyses assumed roughly uniform sequencing depth across donors, an assumption that may not hold. A later analysis found that HLA-associated TCR beta chains were more clonally expanded and had lower generation probabilities than equally common non-associated chains. Because counts were too low, around 17 rarely observed V segments, including chromosome 9 orphons, were left out of the earlier analysis of about 500 of the donors. Assigning TCR associations to individual alleles was difficult when HLA alleles, especially DR and DQ, strongly co-occurred. A few of the identified cytomegalovirus-associated TCR beta chains were confirmed in vitro to be specific for cytomegalovirus antigens. Some IMGT-functional V segments, including TRBV6-2 and TRBV6-3, could not be distinguished by the 87-base-pair reads and were therefore excluded. Correlated functional status among segregating V segments might reflect linkage disequilibrium, but an unknown experimental factor could not be ruled out. A later analysis reported that several top co-occurrence clusters appeared linked to parvovirus B19, influenza, CMV and Epstein-Barr virus. A later analysis found that most CMV-associated TCR beta chains appeared HLA-restricted, with HLA associations seemingly driven largely by CMV exposure. Only TCR beta chains were sequenced in this cohort, and the absence of alpha or paired-chain data limited detectable features.

The library was prepared using the immunoSEQ multiplex PCR assay. A mixture of 60 forward primers for TCR Vbeta segments and 13 reverse primers for TCR Jbeta segments was used in the multiplex PCR. Amplification of the CDR3 region of rearranged TCR beta genes was performed with a multiplex PCR assay on genomic DNA. The amplified TCR beta libraries were sequenced on the Illumina HiSeq System as 87-base-pair reads. The original methods were these. A later analysis counted approximately 76 million unique TCR beta chains across the 666 repertoires, and approximately 11 million of these chains were shared by at least two donors. To remove PCR and sequencing errors, raw reads were error-corrected and collapsed into unique sequences using a nearest-neighbor algorithm that merged closely related sequences. Alignment of CDR3 sequences to IMGT reference sequences was used to assign V, D and J gene segments. For a sequence to be retained, at least a six-nucleotide match to both a V gene segment and a J gene segment was required. A rearrangement counted as productive if the CDR3 had no stop codons and remained in frame with V and J, and every other rearrangement counted as non-productive. CDR3 was defined by IMGT convention, running from the second conserved V-encoded cysteine to the conserved J-encoded phenylalanine. The earlier analysis of about 610 of the donors excluded sequences that lacked an unambiguous match to a single V gene segment. In an earlier analysis of roughly 600 of the donors, a V segment was called functional when productive rearrangements were above 56.7%, and segregating when the standard deviation between donors exceeded 5%. A statistical classification framework was built to diagnose cytomegalovirus status from the catalog of TCR beta chain sequences. V and J gene assignment, in a later analysis, came from comparing TCR nucleotide sequences with IMGT/GENE-DB human TR gene sequences. The TCRdist pipeline was used in a later analysis to assign CDR3 sequences and most-parsimonious VDJ recombination scenarios. A later analysis defined each TCR beta chain by its CDR3 amino acid sequence plus V-gene family, and excluded reads lacking a unique V-gene family. A later analysis removed several hundred highly shared, low-generation-probability nucleotide sequences to deal with suspected cross-contamination and a sequencing artifact. For each public chain, a later analysis derived a clonal expansion index from normalized ranks of inferred template counts within each repertoire. A later analysis computed generation probabilities with a VDJ recombination model fitted to out-of-frame rearrangements, and checked the results against IGoR. Hypergeometric tests were used in a later analysis to score TCR-TCR, TCR-HLA and TCR-CMV co-occurrence, with a repertoire-size bias correction applied to the TCR pairs. To estimate false discovery rates, a later analysis permuted the HLA or CMV assignments 20 times. A later analysis grouped co-occurring TCRs with DBSCAN, adding TCRdist sequence similarity when clustering within HLA-allele-positive subsets. Co-occurrence clustering excluded repertoires with fewer than 30,000 or more than 120,000 public chains, plus five with anomalous nucleotide sharing. TCRdb holds this immuneACCESS table with in-frame rearrangements only. Some clones are missing; in checked studies, unresolved V genes explain under half, and the rest has no known cause. V and J calls and clone size are copied from that table; D and trimming were computed from the DNA. The sample table shows about 240,000 clones, and over 75% are seen once. Jointly, the top ten make up under 0.6% of the sample.

Sequenced sample: PBMCs. This chain joins TRBV6-5 to TRBJ1-4; the D gene is possibly TRBD1, with 5 bases matching. The clonotype originates from a boy aged 5-17 years in good health and CMV-seronegative. The DNA is TGTGCCAGCGGACGGAATGGGGGGAGTAATGAAAAACTGTTTTTT. It is translated as CASGRNGGSNEKLFF.